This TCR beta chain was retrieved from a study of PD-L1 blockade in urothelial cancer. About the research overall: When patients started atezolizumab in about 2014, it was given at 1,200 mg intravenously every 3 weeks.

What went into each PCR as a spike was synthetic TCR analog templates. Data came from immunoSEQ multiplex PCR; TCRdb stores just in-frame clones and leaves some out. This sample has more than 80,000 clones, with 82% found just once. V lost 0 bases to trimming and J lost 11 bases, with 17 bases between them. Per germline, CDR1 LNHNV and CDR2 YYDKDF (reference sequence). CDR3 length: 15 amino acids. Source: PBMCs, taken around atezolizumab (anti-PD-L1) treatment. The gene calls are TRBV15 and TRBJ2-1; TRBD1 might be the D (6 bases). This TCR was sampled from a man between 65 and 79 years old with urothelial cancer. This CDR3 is CATSRDRGQGNQQFF. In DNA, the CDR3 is TGTGCCACCAGCAGAGATCGGGGTCAGGGGAACCAGCAGTTCTTC.